This T cell receptor (beta chain) came from a study of cytomegalovirus exposure and HLA in healthy donors. Study-wide points: While the bulk of TCR sequences proved rare, some public TCRs turned up in many donors. Three CMV-associated chains proved CMV antigen-specific in vitro. Using the classifier, cytomegalovirus status was reportedly diagnosed with high specificity and sensitivity. The investigators catalogued 180 or so TCR beta chains as cytomegalovirus-associated.

The CDR3 is 15 residues long. Germline V gene sequence: CDR1 SNHLY, CDR2 FYNNEI. Trimming at V came to 8 bases and at J to 7 bases, leaving 15 bases not matched to a gene. Profiling relied on immunoSEQ multiplex PCR, and the TCRdb table lists in-frame clones only, not all of them. The repertoire has 65,000 to 80,000 clones, around 94% of them found once; the top ten carry approximately 2.1%. This clone came up once. Its target is not known. V and J are TRBV2 and TRBJ2-7; 9 nucleotides line up with TRBD2. This TCR came from a woman younger than 30 in good health and CMV-seronegative. The sample taken for sequencing was PBMCs. CDR3 amino acids: CASCMAGGDYDEQYF. The DNA of the CDR3 is TGTGCCAGCTGCATGGCGGGAGGGGACTACGATGAGCAGTACTTC. Full variable domain (missing parts from reference TRBV2 and TRBJ2-7): EPEVTQTPSHQVTQMGQEVILRCVPISNHLYFYWYRQILGQKVEFLVSFYNNEISEKSEIFDDQFSVERPDGSNFTLKIRSTKLEDSAMYFCASCMAGGDYDEQYFGPGTRLTVT.